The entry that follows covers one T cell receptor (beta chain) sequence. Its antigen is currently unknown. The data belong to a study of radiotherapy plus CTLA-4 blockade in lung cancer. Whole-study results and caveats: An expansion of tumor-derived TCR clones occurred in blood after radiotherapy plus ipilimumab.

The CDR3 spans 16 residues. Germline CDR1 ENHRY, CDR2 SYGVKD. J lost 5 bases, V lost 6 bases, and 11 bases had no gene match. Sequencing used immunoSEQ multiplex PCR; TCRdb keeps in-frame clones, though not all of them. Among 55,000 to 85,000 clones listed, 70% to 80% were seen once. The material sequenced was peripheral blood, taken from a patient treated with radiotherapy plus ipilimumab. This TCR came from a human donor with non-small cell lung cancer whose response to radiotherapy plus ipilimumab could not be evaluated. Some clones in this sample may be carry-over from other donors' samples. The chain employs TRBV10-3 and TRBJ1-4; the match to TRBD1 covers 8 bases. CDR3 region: CAISNAGGGGNEKLFF. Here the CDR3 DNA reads TGTGCCATCAGCAACGCAGGGGGCGGTGGGAATGAAAAACTGTTTTTT.